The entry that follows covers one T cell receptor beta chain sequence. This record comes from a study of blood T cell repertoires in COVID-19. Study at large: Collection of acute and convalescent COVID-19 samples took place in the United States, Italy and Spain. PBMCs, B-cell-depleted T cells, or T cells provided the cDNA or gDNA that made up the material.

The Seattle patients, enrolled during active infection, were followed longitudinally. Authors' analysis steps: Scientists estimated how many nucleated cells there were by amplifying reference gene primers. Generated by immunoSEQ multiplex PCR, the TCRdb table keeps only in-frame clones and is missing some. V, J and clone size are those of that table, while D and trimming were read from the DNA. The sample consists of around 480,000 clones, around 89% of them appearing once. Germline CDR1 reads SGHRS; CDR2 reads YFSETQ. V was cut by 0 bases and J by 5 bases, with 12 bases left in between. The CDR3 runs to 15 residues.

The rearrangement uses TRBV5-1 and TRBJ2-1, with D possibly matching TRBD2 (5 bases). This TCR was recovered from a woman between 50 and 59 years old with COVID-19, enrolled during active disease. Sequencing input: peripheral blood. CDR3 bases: TGCGCCAGCAGCTTGGGAGGGATCGAAGACAATGAGCAGTTCTTC. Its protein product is CASSLGGIEDNEQFF.